The 12 T cell receptor beta chains below come from one sample, sequenced in a study of blood T cell repertoires in COVID-19. TCRdb's copy holds only in-frame clones and misses some; the assay was immunoSEQ multiplex PCR. This table holds some 140,000 clones, more than 65% found once. Sequenced material: peripheral blood. These receptors were obtained from a man aged 80 or over with acute or convalescent COVID-19.

A single count supports this clone. The chain combines TRBV9 with TRBJ2-5, with 10 bases matching TRBD2. Germline V gene lookup returns CDR1 SGDLS and CDR2 YYNGEE. Unmatched junction bases numbered 5, after V lost 4 bases and J lost 5 bases. The CDR3 extends over 14 amino acids. CDR3: CASSPGLARETQYF. CDR3 nucleotides: TGTGCCAGCAGCCCGGGACTAGCGAGGGAGACCCAGTACTTC.

The V call is TRBV6-1, the J call TRBJ2-4, with 9 bases fitting TRBD1. Germline values: CDR1 MNHNS, CDR2 SASEGT. V lost 2 bases, J lost 0 bases, and 23 bases stayed unmatched. This CDR3 region has 23 residues. CDR3 loop: CASSERITGGGVGPTLAKNIQYF. CDR3 DNA: TGTGCCAGCAGTGAACGTATTACAGGGGGCGGGGTGGGTCCGACGTTAGCCAAAAACATTCAGTACTTC.

This chain links TRBV29-1 with TRBJ2-3, with TRBD2 matching 10 bases. Germline V gene lookup returns CDR1 SQVTM and CDR2 ANQGSEA. Trimming removed 7 bases from V and 0 bases from J; junction bases left unmatched: 10. The CDR3 runs 16 residues. This CDR3 reads CSADDRAGGSTDTQYF. CDR3 coding DNA: TGCAGCGCCGACGACCGAGCGGGGGGGAGCACAGATACGCAGTATTTT.

This clone was seen only a few times. This chain joins TRBV7-2 and TRBJ1-6; D gene uncertain. Trimming cost V 5 bases and J 3 bases, with 2 bases left between them. Germline values: CDR1 SGHTA, CDR2 FQGNSA. The CDR3 sequence is 12 residues long. CDR3 nucleotide sequence: TGTGCCAGCAGCCACTATAATTCACCCCTCCACTTT. This codes for CASSHYNSPLHF.

This chain links TRBV19 with TRBJ1-1; D is ambiguous. V gave up 6 bases and J gave up 6 bases, with 11 bases separating them. The CDR3 has 12 residues. The germline gives CDR1 LNHDA, CDR2 SQIVND (reference sequence). The CDR3 sequence is CASRGGSAEAFF. In nucleotides, the CDR3 is TGTGCCAGTAGAGGAGGGAGCGCTGAAGCTTTCTTT.

This clone has a single count. The chain is built from TRBV24-1 and TRBJ2-2, with D tentatively TRBD1 (5 bases). CDR1 is KGHDR and CDR2 is SFDVKD in the germline V gene. This CDR3 is 12 amino acids long. V lost 9 bases, J lost 3 bases, and 7 bases lay in between. The CDR3 region has the DNA TGTGCCACCGGACAATACACCGGGGAGCTGTTTTTT. Translated: CATGQYTGELFF.

The chain uses TRBV3-1 (or the pseudogene TRBV3-2) and TRBJ2-3, with a possible D match to TRBD1 (6 bases). V was pared by 4 bases and J by 3 bases, with 11 bases between. Germline V gene sequence: CDR1 LGHDT, CDR2 YNNKEL (reference sequence). The CDR3 length is 14 residues. CDR3: CASSLPGATDTQYF. CDR3 nucleotide sequence: TGTGCCAGCAGCCTCCCAGGGGCGACAGATACGCAGTATTTT.

The chain has TRBV10-3 and TRBJ1-2; 7 nucleotides agree with TRBD1. The CDR3 loop spans 11 amino acids. Germline trimming cut 10 bases from V and 7 bases from J; bases unmatched to any gene: 6. Germline V gives CDR1 ENHRY, CDR2 SYGVKD. The CDR3 DNA is TGTGCCACCCGGGACAGTACTGGCTACACCTTC. This encodes CATRDSTGYTF.

V and J are TRBV14 and TRBJ1-1; no firm D call. The CDR3 is 12 residues long. V lost 4 bases and J 9 bases, leaving 12 bases between the germline ends. Germline V CDR1 and CDR2: SGHDN, FVKESK. CDR3 sequence: CASSRNRGKAFF. CDR3 coding DNA: TGTGCCAGCAGCCGTAACCGAGGGAAAGCTTTCTTT.

V and J are TRBV11-2 and TRBJ1-2; 8 nucleotides agree with TRBD1. V dropped 2 bases and J dropped 6; count of bases not matched to a gene: 5. CDR3 length: 14 amino acids. Per the germline V gene, CDR1 is SGHAT and CDR2 is FQNNGV. In DNA form, the CDR3 reads TGTGCCAGCAGCTTACGACAGGGGCGGGATGGCTACACCTTC. Translating gives CASSLRQGRDGYTF.

The chain links TRBV20-1 to TRBJ1-2; possible D gene TRBD1, 6 bases. V dropped 3 bases and J dropped 3 bases, with 17 bases sitting between them. The CDR3 runs 15 residues. In germline, CDR1 is DFQATT, CDR2 SNEGSKA (reference sequence). The CDR3 loop is CSASGAWGTHYGYTF. The CDR3 nucleotides read TGCAGTGCTAGTGGCGCGTGGGGGACACACTATGGCTACACCTTC.

V is TRBV19 and J is TRBJ2-3, with TRBD2 matching 9 bases. The CDR3 spans 16 residues. Germline lookup yields CDR1 LNHDA and CDR2 SQIVND (reference sequence). V trimming: 5 bases; J trimming: 3 bases; junction bases outside the gene matches: 9. CDR3 sequence (DNA): TGTGCCAGTAGTTCCTCCGCGGGGGGGTGGACAGATACGCAGTATTTT. Protein: CASSSSAGGWTDTQYF.